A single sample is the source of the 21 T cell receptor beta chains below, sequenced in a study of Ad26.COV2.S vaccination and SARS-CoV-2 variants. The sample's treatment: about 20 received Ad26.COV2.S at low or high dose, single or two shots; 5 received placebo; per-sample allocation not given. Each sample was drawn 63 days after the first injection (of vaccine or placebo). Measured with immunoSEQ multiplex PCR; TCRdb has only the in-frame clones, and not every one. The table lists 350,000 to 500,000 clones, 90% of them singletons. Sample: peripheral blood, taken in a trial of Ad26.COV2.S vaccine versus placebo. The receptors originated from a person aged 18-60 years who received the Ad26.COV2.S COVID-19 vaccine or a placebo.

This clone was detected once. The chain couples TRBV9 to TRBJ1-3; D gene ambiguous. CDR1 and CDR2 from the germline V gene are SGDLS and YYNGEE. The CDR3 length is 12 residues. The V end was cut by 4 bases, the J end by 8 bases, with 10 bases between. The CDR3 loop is CASSPGRDTIYF. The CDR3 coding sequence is TGTGCCAGCAGCCCTGGACGTGACACCATATATTTT.

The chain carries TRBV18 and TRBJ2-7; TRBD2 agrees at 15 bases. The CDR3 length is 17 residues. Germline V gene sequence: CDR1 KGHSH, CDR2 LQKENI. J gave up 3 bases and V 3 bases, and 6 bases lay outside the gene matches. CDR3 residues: CASSPGLAGGSHYEQYF. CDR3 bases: TGTGCCAGCTCACCGGGACTAGCGGGAGGTTCCCACTACGAGCAGTACTTC.

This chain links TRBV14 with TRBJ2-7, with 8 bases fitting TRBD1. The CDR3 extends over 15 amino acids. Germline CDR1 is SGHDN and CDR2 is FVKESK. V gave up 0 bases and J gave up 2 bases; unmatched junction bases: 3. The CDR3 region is CASSQDQQGAYEQYF. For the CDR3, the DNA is TGTGCCAGCAGCCAAGACCAACAGGGGGCCTACGAGCAGTACTTC.

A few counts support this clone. DNA of the CDR3: TGTGCCACCGAAGGCCCAGGGGTTCGTCAGCCCCAGCATTTT. Encoded protein: CATEGPGVRQPQHF. The chain combines TRBV25-1 with TRBJ1-5; possibly TRBD1 for D (6 bases). Germline assignment: CDR1 MGHDK and CDR2 SYGVNS. The CDR3 extends over 14 amino acids. V was cut by 10 bases and J by 6 bases, with 19 bases left in between.

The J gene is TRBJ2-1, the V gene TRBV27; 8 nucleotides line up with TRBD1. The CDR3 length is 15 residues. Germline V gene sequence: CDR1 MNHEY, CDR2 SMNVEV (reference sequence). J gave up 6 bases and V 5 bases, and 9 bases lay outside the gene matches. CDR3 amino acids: CASSPLGQAVNEQFF. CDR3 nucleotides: TGTGCCAGCAGTCCACTGGGACAGGCCGTCAATGAGCAGTTCTTC.

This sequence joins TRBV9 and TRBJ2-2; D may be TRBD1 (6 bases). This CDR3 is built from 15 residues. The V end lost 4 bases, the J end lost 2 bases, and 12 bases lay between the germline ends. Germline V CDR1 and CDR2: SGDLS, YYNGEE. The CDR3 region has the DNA TGTGCCAGCAGCCCCAGGGGAGACAACACCGGGGAGCTGTTTTTT. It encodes CASSPRGDNTGELFF.

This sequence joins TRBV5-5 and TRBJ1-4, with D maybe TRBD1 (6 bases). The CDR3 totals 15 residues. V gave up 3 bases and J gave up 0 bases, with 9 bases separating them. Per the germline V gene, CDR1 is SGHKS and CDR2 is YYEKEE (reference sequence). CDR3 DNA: TGTGCCAGCAGCTGGGGGGCTGCAACTAATGAAAAACTGTTTTTT. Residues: CASSWGAATNEKLFF.

The CDR3, as DNA: TGTGCCAGCAGTTTATTTGGGACAAGTCAGCCCCAGCATTTT. Translating it yields CASSLFGTSQPQHF. The chain couples TRBV27 to TRBJ1-5, with D possibly being TRBD1 (6 bases). Germline V gene lookup returns CDR1 MNHEY and CDR2 SMNVEV (reference sequence). Trimming stripped 1 base from V and 6 bases from J, with 10 bases between. CDR3 length: 14 residues.

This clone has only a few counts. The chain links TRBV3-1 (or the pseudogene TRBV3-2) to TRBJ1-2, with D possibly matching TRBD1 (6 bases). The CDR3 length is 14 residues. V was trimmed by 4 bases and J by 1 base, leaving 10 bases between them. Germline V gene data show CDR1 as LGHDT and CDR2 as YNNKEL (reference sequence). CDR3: CASSLDRSNYGYTF. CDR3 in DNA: TGTGCCAGCAGCCTTGACAGGAGTAACTATGGCTACACCTTC.

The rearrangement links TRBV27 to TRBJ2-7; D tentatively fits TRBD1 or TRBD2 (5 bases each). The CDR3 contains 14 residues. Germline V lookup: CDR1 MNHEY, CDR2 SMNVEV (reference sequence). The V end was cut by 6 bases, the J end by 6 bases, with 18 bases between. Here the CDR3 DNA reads TGTGCCAGCAGGCCAGGGACCCTGGCGGGCGAGCAGTACTTC. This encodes CASRPGTLAGEQYF.

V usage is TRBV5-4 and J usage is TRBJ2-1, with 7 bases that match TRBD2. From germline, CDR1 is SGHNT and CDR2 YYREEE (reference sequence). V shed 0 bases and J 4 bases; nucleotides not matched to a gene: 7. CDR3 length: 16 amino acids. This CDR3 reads CASSLAPAGRYNEQFF. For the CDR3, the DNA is TGTGCCAGCAGCTTGGCCCCAGCGGGACGTTACAATGAGCAGTTCTTC.

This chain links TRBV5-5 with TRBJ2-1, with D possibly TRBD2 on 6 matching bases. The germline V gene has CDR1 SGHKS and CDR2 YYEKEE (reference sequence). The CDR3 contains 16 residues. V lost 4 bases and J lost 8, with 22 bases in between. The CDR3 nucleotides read TGTGCCAGCAGCGGGACTCCCTCCCCCTCCGGTTATGAGCAGTTCTTC. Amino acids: CASSGTPSPSGYEQFF.

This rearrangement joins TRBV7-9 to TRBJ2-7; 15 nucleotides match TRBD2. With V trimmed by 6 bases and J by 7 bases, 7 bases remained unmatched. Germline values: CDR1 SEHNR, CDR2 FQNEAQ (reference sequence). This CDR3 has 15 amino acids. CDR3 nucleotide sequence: TGTGCCAGCAGTTGGACTAGCGGGAGGGCCGAAGAGCAGTACTTC. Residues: CASSWTSGRAEEQYF.

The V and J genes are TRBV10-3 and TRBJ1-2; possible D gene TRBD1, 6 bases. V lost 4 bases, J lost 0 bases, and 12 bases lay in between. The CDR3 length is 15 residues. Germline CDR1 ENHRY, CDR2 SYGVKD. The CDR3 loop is CAISGGDITNYGYTF. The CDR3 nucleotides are TGTGCCATCAGTGGGGGGGACATAACTAACTATGGCTACACCTTC.

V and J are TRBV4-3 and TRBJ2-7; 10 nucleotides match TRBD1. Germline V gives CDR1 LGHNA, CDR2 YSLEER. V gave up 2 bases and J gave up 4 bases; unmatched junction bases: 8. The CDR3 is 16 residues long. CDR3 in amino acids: CASSQLRDRGVYEQYF. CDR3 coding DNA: TGCGCCAGCAGCCAACTTCGGGACAGGGGAGTATACGAGCAGTACTTC.

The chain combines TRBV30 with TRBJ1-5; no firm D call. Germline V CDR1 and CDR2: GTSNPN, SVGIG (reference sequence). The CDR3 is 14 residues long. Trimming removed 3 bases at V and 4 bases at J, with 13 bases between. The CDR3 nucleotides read TGTGCCTGGAGCCCGGACCAAGGGAATCAGCCCCAGCATTTT. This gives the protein CAWSPDQGNQPQHF.

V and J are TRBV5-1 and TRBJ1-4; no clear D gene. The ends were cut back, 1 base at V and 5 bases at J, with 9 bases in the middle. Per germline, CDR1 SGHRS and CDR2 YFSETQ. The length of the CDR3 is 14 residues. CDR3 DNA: TGCGCCAGCAGCTTGACTCCTACCAATGAAAAACTGTTTTTT. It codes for CASSLTPTNEKLFF. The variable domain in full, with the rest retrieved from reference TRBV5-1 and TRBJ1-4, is KAGVTQTPRYLIKTRGQQVTLSCSPISGHRSVSWYQQTPGQGLQFLFEYFSETQRNKGNFPGRFSGRQFSNSRSEMNVSTLELGDSALYLCASSLTPTNEKLFFGSGTQLSVL.

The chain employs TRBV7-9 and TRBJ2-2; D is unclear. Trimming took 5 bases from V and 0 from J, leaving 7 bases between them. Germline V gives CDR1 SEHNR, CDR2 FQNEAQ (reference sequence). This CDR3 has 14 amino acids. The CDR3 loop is CASSERANTGELFF. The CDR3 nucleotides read TGTGCCAGCAGCGAAAGGGCGAACACCGGGGAGCTGTTTTTT. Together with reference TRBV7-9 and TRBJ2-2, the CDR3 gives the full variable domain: DTGVSQNPRHKITKRGQNVTFRCDPISEHNRLYWYRQTLGQGPEFLTYFQNEAQLEKSRLLSDRFSAERPKGSFSTLEIQRTEQGDSAMYLCASSERANTGELFFGEGSRLTVL.

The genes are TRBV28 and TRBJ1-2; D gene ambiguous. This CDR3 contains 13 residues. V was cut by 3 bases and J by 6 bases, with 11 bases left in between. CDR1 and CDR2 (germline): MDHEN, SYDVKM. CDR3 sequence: CASSLGIENGYTF. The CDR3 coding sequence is TGTGCCAGCAGTTTGGGGATAGAAAATGGCTACACCTTC.

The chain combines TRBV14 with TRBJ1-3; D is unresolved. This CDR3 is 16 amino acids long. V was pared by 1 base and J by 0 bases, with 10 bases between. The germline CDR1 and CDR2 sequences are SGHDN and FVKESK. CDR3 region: CASSQAPQFSGNTIYF. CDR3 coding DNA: TGTGCCAGCAGCCAAGCCCCACAGTTCTCTGGAAACACCATATATTTT.

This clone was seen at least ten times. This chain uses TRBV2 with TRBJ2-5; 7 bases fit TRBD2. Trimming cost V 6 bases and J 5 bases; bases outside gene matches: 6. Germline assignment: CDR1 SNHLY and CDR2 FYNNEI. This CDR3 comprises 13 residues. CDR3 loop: CASRRMGGETQYF. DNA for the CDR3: TGTGCCAGCAGGAGGATGGGGGGGGAGACCCAGTACTTC.